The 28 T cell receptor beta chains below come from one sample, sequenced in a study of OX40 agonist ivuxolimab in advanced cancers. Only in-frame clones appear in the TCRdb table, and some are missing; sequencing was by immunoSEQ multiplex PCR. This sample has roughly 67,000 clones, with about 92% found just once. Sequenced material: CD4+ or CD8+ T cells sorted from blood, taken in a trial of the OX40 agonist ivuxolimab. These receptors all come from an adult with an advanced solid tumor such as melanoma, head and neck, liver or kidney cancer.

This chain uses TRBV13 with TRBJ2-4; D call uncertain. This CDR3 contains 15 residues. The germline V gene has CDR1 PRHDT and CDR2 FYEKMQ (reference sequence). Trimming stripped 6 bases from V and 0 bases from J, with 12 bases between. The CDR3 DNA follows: TGTGCCAGCAGTCAGAGAGTAATAGCCAAAAACATTCAGTACTTC. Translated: CASSQRVIAKNIQYF.

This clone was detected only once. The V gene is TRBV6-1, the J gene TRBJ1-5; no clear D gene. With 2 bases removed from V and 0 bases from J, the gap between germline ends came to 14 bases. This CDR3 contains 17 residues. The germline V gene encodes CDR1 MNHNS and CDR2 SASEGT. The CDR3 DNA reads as TGTGCCAGCAGTGAAACTTTGCCCGGGGTTAGCAATCAGCCCCAGCATTTT. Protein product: CASSETLPGVSNQPQHF.

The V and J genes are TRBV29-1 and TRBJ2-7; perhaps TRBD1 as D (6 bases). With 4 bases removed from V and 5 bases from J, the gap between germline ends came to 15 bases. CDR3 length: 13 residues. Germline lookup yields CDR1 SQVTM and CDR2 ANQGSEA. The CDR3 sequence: CSVAGTISHEQYF. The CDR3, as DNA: TGCAGCGTTGCCGGGACAATAAGCCACGAGCAGTACTTC.

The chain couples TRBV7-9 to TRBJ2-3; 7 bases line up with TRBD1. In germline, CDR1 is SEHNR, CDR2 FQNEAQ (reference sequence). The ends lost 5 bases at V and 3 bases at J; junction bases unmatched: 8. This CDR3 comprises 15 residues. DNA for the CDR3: TGTGCCAGCAGCCTTCGACTGGGACAGACAGATACGCAGTATTTT. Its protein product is CASSLRLGQTDTQYF.

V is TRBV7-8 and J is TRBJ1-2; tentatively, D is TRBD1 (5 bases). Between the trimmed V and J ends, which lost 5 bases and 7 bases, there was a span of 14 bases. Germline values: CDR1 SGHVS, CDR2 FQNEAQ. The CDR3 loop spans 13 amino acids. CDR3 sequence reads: CASSQAGTSGYTF. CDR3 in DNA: TGTGCCAGCAGCCAAGCAGGGACGAGTGGCTACACCTTC.

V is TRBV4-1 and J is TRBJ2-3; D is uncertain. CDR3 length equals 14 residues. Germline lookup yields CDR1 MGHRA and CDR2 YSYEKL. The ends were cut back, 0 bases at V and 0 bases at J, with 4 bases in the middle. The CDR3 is CASSQEPSTDTQYF. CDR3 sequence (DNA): TGCGCCAGCAGCCAAGAGCCTAGCACAGATACGCAGTATTTT.

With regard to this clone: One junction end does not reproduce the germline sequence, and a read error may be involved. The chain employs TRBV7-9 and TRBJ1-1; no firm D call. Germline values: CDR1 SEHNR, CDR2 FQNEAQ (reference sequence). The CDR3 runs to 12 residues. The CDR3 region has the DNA TGTGCCAGCAGCCTTCTATACACTGAAACTTTCTTT. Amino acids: CASSLLYTETFF.

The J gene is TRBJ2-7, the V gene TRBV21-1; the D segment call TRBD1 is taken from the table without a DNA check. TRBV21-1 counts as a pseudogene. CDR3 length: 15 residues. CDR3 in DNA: TGTGCCAGCAGCGCCCGGGACAGGGTGACCTACGAGCAGTACTTC. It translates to CASSARDRVTYEQYF.

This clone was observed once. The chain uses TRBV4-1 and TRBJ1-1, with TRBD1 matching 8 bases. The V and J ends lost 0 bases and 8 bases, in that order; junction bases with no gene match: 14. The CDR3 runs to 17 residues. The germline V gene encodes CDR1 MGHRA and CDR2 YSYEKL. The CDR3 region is CASSQDGQGALLAEAFF. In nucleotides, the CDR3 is TGCGCCAGCAGCCAAGACGGGCAGGGGGCGCTTCTGGCCGAAGCTTTCTTT.

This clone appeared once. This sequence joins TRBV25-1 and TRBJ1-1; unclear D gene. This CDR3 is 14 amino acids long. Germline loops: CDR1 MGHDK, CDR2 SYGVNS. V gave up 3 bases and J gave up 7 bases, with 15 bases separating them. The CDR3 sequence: CASSEPGALVEAFF. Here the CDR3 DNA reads TGTGCCAGCAGTGAGCCGGGAGCCCTCGTTGAAGCTTTCTTT.

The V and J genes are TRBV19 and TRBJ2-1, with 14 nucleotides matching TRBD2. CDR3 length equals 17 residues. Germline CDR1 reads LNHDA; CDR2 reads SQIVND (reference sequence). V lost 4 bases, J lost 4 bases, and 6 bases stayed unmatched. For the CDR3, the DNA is TGTGCCAGTAGTAAAGGACTAGCGGGGGGACCATACAATGAGCAGTTCTTC. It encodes CASSKGLAGGPYNEQFF.

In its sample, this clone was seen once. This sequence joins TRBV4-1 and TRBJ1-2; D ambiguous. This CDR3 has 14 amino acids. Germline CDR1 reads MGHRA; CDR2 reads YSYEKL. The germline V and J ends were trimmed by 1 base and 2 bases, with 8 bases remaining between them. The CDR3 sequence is CASSQVIGNYGYTF. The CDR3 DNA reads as TGCGCCAGCAGCCAAGTCATAGGAAACTATGGCTACACCTTC.

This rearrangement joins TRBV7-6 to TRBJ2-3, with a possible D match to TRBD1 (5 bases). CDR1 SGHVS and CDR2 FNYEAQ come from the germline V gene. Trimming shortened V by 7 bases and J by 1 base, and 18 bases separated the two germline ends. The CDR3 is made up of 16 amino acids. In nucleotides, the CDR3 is TGTGCCAGCACCCCAAGGTCTTTGGGGCGCACAGATACGCAGTATTTT. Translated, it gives CASTPRSLGRTDTQYF.

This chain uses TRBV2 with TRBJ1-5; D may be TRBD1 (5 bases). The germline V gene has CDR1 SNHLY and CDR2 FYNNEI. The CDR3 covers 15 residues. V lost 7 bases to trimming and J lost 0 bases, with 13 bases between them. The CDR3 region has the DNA TGTGCCAGCACTCCCGACAGCCATAGCAATCAGCCCCAGCATTTT. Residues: CASTPDSHSNQPQHF.

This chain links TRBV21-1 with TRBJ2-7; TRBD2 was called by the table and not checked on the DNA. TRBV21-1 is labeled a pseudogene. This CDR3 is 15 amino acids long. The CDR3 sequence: CASSNSSGCDYEQYF. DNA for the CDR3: TGTGCCAGCAGCAATAGTTCGGGGTGTGACTACGAGCAGTACTTC.

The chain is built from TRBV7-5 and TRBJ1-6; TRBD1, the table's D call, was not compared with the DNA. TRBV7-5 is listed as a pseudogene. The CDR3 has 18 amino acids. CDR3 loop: CARSLGRTDYRYNSPLHF. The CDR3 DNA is TGTGCCAGAAGCTTAGGCAGGACAGACTACCGGTATAATTCACCCCTCCACTTT.

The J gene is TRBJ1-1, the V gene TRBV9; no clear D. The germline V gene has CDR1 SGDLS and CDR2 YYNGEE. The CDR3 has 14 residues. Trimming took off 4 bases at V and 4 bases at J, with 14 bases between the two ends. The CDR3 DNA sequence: TGTGCCAGCAGCCCGCCCCGGGGTGGCACTGAAGCTTTCTTT. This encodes CASSPPRGGTEAFF.

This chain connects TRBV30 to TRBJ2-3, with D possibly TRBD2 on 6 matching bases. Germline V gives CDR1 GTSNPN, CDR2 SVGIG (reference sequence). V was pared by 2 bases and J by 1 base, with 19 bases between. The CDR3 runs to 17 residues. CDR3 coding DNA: TGTGCCTGGAGTTTATTGGGGCAATCGGGGGGCACAGATACGCAGTATTTT. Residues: CAWSLLGQSGGTDTQYF.

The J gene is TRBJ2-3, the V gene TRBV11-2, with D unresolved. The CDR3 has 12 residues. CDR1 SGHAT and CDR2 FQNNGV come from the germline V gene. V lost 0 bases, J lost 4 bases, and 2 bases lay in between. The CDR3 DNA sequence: TGTGCCAGCAGCTTAGATCCAGATACGCAGTATTTT. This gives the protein CASSLDPDTQYF. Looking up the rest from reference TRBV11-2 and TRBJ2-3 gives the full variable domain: EAGVAQSPRYKIIEKRQSVAFWCNPISGHATLYWYQQILGQGPKLLIQFQNNGVVDDSQLPKDRFSAERLKGVDSTLKIQPAKLEDSAVYLCASSLDPDTQYFGPGTRLTVL.

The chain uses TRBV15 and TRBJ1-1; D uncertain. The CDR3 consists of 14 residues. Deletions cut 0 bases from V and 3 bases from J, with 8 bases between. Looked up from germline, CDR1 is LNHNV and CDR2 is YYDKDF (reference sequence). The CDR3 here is CATSRDPADTEAFF. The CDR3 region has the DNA TGTGCCACCAGCAGAGATCCGGCGGACACTGAAGCTTTCTTT.

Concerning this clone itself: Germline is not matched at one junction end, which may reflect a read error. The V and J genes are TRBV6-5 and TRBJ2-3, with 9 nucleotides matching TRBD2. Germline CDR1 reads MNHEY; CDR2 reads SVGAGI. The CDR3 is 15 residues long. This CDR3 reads CASSDSRGGPDTQYF. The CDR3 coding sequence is TGTGCCAGCAGTGACTCGCGGGGGGGCCCAGATACGCAGTATTTT.

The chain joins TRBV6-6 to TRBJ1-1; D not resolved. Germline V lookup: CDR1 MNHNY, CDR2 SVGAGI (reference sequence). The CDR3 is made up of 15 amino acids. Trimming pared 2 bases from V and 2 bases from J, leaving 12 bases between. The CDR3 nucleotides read TGTGCCAGCAGTTACCCACTCGGGGAAAACACTGAAGCTTTCTTT. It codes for CASSYPLGENTEAFF.

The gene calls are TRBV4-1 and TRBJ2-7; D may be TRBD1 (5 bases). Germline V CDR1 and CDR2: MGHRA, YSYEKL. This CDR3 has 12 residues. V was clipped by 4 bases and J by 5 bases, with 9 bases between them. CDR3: CASSLPGNEQYF. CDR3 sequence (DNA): TGCGCCAGCAGCCTCCCAGGGAACGAGCAGTACTTC.

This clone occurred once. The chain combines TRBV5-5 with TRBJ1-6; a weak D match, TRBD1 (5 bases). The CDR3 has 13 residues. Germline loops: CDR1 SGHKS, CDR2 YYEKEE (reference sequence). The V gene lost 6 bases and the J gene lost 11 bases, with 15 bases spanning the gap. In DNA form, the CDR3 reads TGTGCCAGCAACCCAGGGTTTGGGACACCCCTCCACTTT. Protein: CASNPGFGTPLHF.

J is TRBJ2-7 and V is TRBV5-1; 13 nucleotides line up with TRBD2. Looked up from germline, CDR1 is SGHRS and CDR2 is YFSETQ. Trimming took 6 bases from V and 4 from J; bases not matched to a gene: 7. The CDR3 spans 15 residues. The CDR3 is CASKPGLAGTYEQYF. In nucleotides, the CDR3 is TGCGCCAGCAAACCGGGACTAGCGGGAACGTACGAGCAGTACTTC. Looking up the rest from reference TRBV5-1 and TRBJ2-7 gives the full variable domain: KAGVTQTPRYLIKTRGQQVTLSCSPISGHRSVSWYQQTPGQGLQFLFEYFSETQRNKGNFPGRFSGRQFSNSRSEMNVSTLELGDSALYLCASKPGLAGTYEQYFGPGTRLTVT.

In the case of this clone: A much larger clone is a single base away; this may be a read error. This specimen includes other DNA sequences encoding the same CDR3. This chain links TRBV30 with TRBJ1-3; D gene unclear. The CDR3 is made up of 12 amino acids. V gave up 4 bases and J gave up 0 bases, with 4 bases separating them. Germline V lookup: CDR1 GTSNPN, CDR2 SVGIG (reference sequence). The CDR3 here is CAWKASGNTIYF. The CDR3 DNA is TGTGCCTGGAAAGCCTCTGGAAACACCATATATTTT.

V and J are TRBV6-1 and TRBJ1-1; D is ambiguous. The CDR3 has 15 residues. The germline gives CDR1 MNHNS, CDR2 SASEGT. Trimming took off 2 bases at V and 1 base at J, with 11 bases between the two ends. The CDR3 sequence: CASSEIGLGNTEAFF. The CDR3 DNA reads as TGTGCCAGCAGTGAAATTGGGCTGGGGAACACTGAAGCTTTCTTT.

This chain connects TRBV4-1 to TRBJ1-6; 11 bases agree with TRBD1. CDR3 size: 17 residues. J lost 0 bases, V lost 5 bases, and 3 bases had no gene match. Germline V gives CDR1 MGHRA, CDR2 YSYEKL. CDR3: CASSTDRGLSYNSPLHF. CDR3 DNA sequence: TGCGCCAGCAGCACGGACAGGGGGCTCTCCTATAATTCACCCCTCCACTTT.